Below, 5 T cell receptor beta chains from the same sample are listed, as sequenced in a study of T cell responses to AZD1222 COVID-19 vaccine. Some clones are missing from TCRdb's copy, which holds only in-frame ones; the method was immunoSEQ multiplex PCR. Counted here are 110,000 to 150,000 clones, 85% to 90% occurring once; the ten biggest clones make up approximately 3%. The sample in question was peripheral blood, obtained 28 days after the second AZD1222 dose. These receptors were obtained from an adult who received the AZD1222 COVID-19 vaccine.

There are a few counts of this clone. CDR3 nucleotide sequence: TGTGCCAGCAGCCGTACCGATAGCAATCAGCCCCAGCATTTT. It codes for CASSRTDSNQPQHF. V gene TRBV6-5 combines with J gene TRBJ1-5; D not resolved. Germline assignment: CDR1 MNHEY and CDR2 SVGAGI. The CDR3 sequence is 14 residues long. Trimming took off 6 bases at V and 0 bases at J, with 9 bases between the two ends.

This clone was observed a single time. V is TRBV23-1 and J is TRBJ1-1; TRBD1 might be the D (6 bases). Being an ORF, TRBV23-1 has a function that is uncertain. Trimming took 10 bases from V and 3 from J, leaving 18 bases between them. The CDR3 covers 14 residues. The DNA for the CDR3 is TGCGCCATCTACCGGGGGGGGCTTTACACTGAAGCTTTCTTT. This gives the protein CAIYRGGLYTEAFF.

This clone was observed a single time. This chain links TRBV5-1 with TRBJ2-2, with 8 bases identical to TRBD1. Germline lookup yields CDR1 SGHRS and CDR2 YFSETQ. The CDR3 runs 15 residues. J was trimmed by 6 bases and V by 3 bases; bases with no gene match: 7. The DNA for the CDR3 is TGCGCCAGCAGCTGGGCGGCAGGGGGCTCCGGGGAGCTGTTTTTT. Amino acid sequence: CASSWAAGGSGELFF.

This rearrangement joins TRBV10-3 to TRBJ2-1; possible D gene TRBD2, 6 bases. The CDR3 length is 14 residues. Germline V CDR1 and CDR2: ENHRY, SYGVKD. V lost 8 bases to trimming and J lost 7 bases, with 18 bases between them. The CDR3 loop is CAIRGTGELNEQFF. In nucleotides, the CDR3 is TGTGCCATCCGGGGTACGGGAGAGCTTAATGAGCAGTTCTTC.

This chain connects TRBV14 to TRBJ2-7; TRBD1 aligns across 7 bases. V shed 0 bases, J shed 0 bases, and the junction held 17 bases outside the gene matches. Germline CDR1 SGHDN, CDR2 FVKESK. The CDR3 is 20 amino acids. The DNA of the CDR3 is TGTGCCAGCAGCCAAGAGACGGGACAGCCTACCCCTTGGTTCTCCTACGAGCAGTACTTC. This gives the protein CASSQETGQPTPWFSYEQYF.